This is a list of T cell receptor beta chains from one sample in a study of T-cell memory formation after mild COVID-19. TCRdb processed the 5' RACE reads anew with MiXCR; each CDR3 protein has one entry. Of 300,000 to 350,000 distinct CDR3 sequences listed, approximately 15% are singletons. Sequenced sample: PBMCs or a T cell subset sorted from them (not recorded which). The receptors here all came from a young man who had mild COVID-19 (a few samples of this study predate the infection). Cell type and time point are not known. The CDR3 runs from the conserved cysteine through the conserved F or W. A D gene is named only where the DNA matches it firmly. Only part of the rows carry a size: once, few, many, or a class if the clone is expanded.

TRBV7-2	NA	TRBD1	TRBJ2-4	13	CASTTGTENIQYF	TGTGCCAGCACCACCGGGACAGAAAACATTCAGTACTTC
TRBV28	few	NA	TRBJ2-3	13	CASRTPATDTQYF	TGTGCCAGCAGGACTCCCGCTACAGATACGCAGTATTTT
TRBV27	NA	TRBD1	TRBJ1-4	15	CASSGRDSFNEKLFF	TGTGCCAGCAGTGGACGGGACAGCTTTAATGAAAAACTGTTTTTT
TRBV7-2	many	NA	TRBJ2-2	13	CASSLDGTGELFF	TGTGCCAGCAGCTTAGACGGCACCGGGGAGCTGTTTTTT
TRBV10-3	few	TRBD1	TRBJ2-7	13	CAALGQGTYEQYF	TGTGCCGCCCTTGGACAGGGAACCTACGAGCAGTACTTC
TRBV18	few	NA	TRBJ2-3	15	CASSPRTRSTDTQYF	TGTGCCAGCTCACCTCGGACGCGGAGCACAGATACGCAGTATTTT
TRBV7-3	few	NA	TRBJ1-3	15	CASSRGGSGGNTIYF	TGTGCCAGCAGCCGCGGGGGTTCAGGGGGAAACACCATATATTTT
TRBV9	NA	TRBD2	TRBJ2-3	16	CASSVDLAGEGDTQYF	TGTGCCAGCAGCGTAGATCTAGCGGGGGAGGGTGATACGCAGTATTTT
TRBV6-1	NA	NA	TRBJ1-4	13	CASSRTRGEKLFF	TGTGCCAGCTCTCGGACCCGGGGTGAAAAACTGTTTTTT
TRBV6-5	few	NA	TRBJ2-1	15	CASSYSADGYNEQFF	TGTGCCAGCAGTTACTCGGCGGACGGCTACAATGAGCAGTTCTTC
TRBV24-1	NA	NA	TRBJ2-1	14	CATSEQGIRDEQFF	TGTGCCACCAGTGAGCAGGGGATTAGGGATGAGCAGTTCTTC
TRBV5-8	many	NA	TRBJ2-4	15	CASSLSGGDQNIQYF	TGTGCCAGCAGCCTTTCCGGGGGAGATCAAAACATTCAGTACTTC
TRBV27	NA	TRBD1	TRBJ2-7	14	CASSRTGILYEQYF	TGTGCCAGCAGCCGGACAGGCATTCTCTACGAGCAGTACTTC
TRBV24-1	NA	TRBD1	TRBJ2-3	15	CATSGQGIWTDTQYF	TGTGCCACCAGTGGACAGGGAATATGGACAGATACGCAGTATTTT
TRBV7-2	few	NA	TRBJ2-3	16	CASSPQLTSNTDTQYF	TGTGCCAGCAGCCCTCAACTAACGAGTAACACAGATACGCAGTATTTT
TRBV12-3/TRBV12-4	NA	NA	TRBJ2-5	13	CASSLGESQTQYF	TGTGCCAGCAGTTTGGGGGAATCGCAGACCCAGTACTTC
TRBV7-9	NA	TRBD1	TRBJ1-2	17	CASSLGSTGARDYGYTF	TGTGCCAGCAGCTTAGGGTCAACAGGGGCACGCGACTATGGCTACACCTTC
TRBV9	NA	NA	TRBJ1-5	15	CASSVGSFQNQPQHF	TGTGCCAGCAGCGTAGGATCTTTCCAAAATCAGCCCCAGCATTTT